This record looks at one TCR beta chain sequence and its context. No antigen is known for it. In the PCR, 60 Vbeta and 13 Jbeta primers were used. The table came from immunoSEQ multiplex PCR; TCRdb's copy has only in-frame clones and leaves some out. The sample yields some 110,000 clones, around 74% seen once. This entry belongs to a study of cytomegalovirus exposure and HLA in healthy donors. Germline CDR1 SGHNT, CDR2 YENEEA. V lost 3 bases and J 1 base, leaving 8 bases between the germline ends. The length of the CDR3 is 14 residues. Study conclusions and caveats: Productive rates of about 90% or about 30% were seen for most TCR beta V segments in an earlier analysis.

Material: PBMCs. The rearrangement uses TRBV11-3 and TRBJ2-3; D is perhaps TRBD1 (6 bases). The source is a woman aged 45-65 years in good health and CMV-seropositive. CDR3 in amino acids: CASSFGGRTDTQYF. As DNA, the CDR3 is TGTGCCAGCAGCTTTGGGGGCCGCACAGATACGCAGTATTTT.